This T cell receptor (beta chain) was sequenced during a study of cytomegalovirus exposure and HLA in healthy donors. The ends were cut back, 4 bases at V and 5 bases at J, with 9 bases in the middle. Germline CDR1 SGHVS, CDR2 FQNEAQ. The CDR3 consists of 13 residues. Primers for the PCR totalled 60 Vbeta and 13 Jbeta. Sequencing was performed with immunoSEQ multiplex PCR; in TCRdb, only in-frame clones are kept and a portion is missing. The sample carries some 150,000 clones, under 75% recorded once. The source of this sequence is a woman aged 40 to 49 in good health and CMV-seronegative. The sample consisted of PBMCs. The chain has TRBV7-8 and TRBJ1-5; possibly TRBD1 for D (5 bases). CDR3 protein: CASSSRGDQPQHF. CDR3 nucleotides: TGTGCCAGCAGCTCAAGGGGCGATCAGCCCCAGCATTTT.